Following are 2 T cell receptor beta chains from one sample sequenced in a study of T-cell memory formation after mild COVID-19. TCRdb re-analysed the 5' RACE reads in MiXCR, keeping a single row per CDR3 protein. In the table there are more than 300,000 distinct CDR3 sequences, roughly 13% of which are singletons. The source material was PBMCs or a T cell subset sorted from them (not recorded which). Receptors originate from a man aged 18 to 30 who had mild COVID-19 (a few samples of this study predate the infection). Cell type and time point are not known.

There are a few counts of this clonotype. J is TRBJ2-1 and V is TRBV11-3, with D perhaps TRBD1 (5 bases). Trimming stripped 5 bases from V and 8 bases from J, with 16 bases between. The CDR3 length is 14 residues. Germline V gene lookup returns CDR1 SGHNT and CDR2 YENEEA. CDR3 sequence reads: CASSKSRALDEQFF. CDR3 DNA: TGTGCCAGCAGCAAGTCCAGGGCCCTGGATGAGCAGTTCTTC. The whole variable domain, remainder taken from reference TRBV11-3 and TRBJ2-1, is EAGVVQSPRYKIIEKKQPVAFWCNPISGHNTLYWYLQNLGQGPELLIRYENEEAVDDSQLPKDRFSAERLKGVDSTLKIQPAELGDSAVYLCASSKSRALDEQFFGPGTRLTVL.

This clonotype was recorded a few times. The rearrangement joins TRBV3-1 to TRBJ1-2; D gene ambiguous. V was clipped by 3 bases and J by 0 bases, with 8 bases between them. The V gene's germline CDR1 is LGHDT and CDR2 YNNKEL (reference sequence). The CDR3 totals 14 residues. Here the CDR3 reads CASSHLDSNYGYTF. CDR3 coding DNA: TGTGCCAGCAGCCATCTAGATTCTAACTATGGCTACACCTTC.